A single sample is the source of the 23 T cell receptor beta chains below, sequenced in a study of cytomegalovirus exposure and HLA in healthy donors. Amplification used 60 Vbeta primers and 13 Jbeta primers. Here immunoSEQ multiplex PCR was the method, and the copy in TCRdb shows in-frame clones only, minus some. The sample consists of under 200,000 clones, about 80% of them appearing once. The sequenced material came from PBMCs. These receptors all come from a woman aged 30 to 39 in good health and CMV-seropositive.

The V and J genes are TRBV5-4 and TRBJ2-5; D unresolved. The CDR3 length is 14 residues. Germline CDR1 SGHNT, CDR2 YYREEE (reference sequence). V was shortened by 0 bases and J by 2 bases, with 8 bases between the two germline ends. The chain's CDR3 is CASSLDLAQETQYF. CDR3 sequence (DNA): TGTGCCAGCAGCTTGGATTTAGCACAAGAGACCCAGTACTTC.

This chain uses TRBV5-4 with TRBJ2-4; perhaps TRBD1 as D (6 bases). This CDR3 region has 13 residues. The germline CDR1 and CDR2 sequences are SGHNT and YYREEE (reference sequence). V was clipped by 4 bases and J by 12 bases, with 17 bases between them. CDR3 region: CASSDNREIAQYF. CDR3 coding DNA: TGTGCCAGCAGCGACAACAGGGAAATCGCTCAGTACTTC.

The CDR3 region has the DNA TGTGCCAGCAGCTCCAGAGCGGGGGGGCTTGATACGCAGTATTTT. It codes for CASSSRAGGLDTQYF. V usage is TRBV9 and J usage is TRBJ2-3; TRBD2 matches 10 bases. Germline values: CDR1 SGDLS, CDR2 YYNGEE. The CDR3 is 15 amino acids. J lost 6 bases, V lost 4 bases, and 8 bases had no gene match.

This sequence joins TRBV10-3 and TRBJ2-7; the D is unclear. The CDR3 totals 13 residues. Deletions cut 5 bases from V and 0 bases from J, with 8 bases between. Germline V CDR1 and CDR2: ENHRY, SYGVKD. The CDR3: CAISLELSYEQYF. For the CDR3, the DNA is TGTGCCATCAGTCTTGAGCTCTCCTACGAGCAGTACTTC.

The V gene is TRBV11-2, the J gene TRBJ2-7, with TRBD2 matching over 8 bases. The CDR3 extends over 14 amino acids. The germline gives CDR1 SGHAT, CDR2 FQNNGV. With 5 bases clipped from V and 0 bases from J, the junction kept 3 bases outside the gene matches. This CDR3 reads CASSLAGGSYEQYF. In DNA form, the CDR3 reads TGTGCCAGCAGCCTGGCGGGGGGCTCCTACGAGCAGTACTTC.

This clone was detected only once. CDR3 nucleotide sequence: TGTGCCAGCAGTACGGGACGGGGGGGAAATGAGCAGTTCTTC. Translation: CASSTGRGGNEQFF. The chain joins TRBV27 to TRBJ2-1; the match to TRBD2 covers 8 bases. CDR3 length: 14 amino acids. Germline trimming cut 5 bases from V and 7 bases from J; bases unmatched to any gene: 7. Germline assignment: CDR1 MNHEY and CDR2 SMNVEV (reference sequence).

The chain recombines TRBV7-2 with TRBJ2-5, with D perhaps matching TRBD2 (5 bases). This CDR3 has 13 amino acids. V was pared by 5 bases and J by 4 bases, with 11 bases between. Germline CDR1 and CDR2: SGHTA and FQGNSA. The CDR3 coding sequence is TGTGCCAGCAGCCCGACTCGGGGAGAGACCCAGTACTTC. Its protein product is CASSPTRGETQYF. Variable domain in full (rest from reference TRBV7-2 and TRBJ2-5): GAGVSQSPSNKVTEKGKDVELRCDPISGHTALYWYRQSLGQGLEFLIYFQGNSAPDKSGLPSDRFSAERTGGSVSTLTIQRTQQEDSAVYLCASSPTRGETQYFGPGTRLLVL.

The J gene is TRBJ2-7, the V gene TRBV6-5, with 8 bases lining up with TRBD1. Germline lookup yields CDR1 MNHEY and CDR2 SVGAGI. This CDR3 comprises 15 residues. Germline trimming cut 4 bases from V and 3 bases from J; bases unmatched to any gene: 8. The CDR3 loop reads CASSFTGGKVYEQYF. The CDR3 nucleotides read TGTGCCAGCAGTTTTACAGGGGGGAAAGTCTACGAGCAGTACTTC.

This clone showed up just a few times. The V gene is TRBV2, the J gene TRBJ2-1, with TRBD1 matching 7 bases. The trim removed 7 bases at V and 6 bases at J, leaving 3 bases unmatched. The germline CDR1 and CDR2 sequences are SNHLY and FYNNEI. This CDR3 contains 12 residues. The CDR3 is CASKGTVNEQFF. CDR3 DNA: TGTGCCAGCAAGGGGACAGTCAATGAGCAGTTCTTC.

This clone was picked up one time. This chain joins TRBV28 and TRBJ1-2; the match to TRBD1 covers 9 bases. Germline values: CDR1 MDHEN, CDR2 SYDVKM. The CDR3 is 12 residues long. The J segment lost 8 bases and the V segment lost 11 bases, leaving 9 bases of the junction unmatched. As DNA, the CDR3 is TGTGCCTCCTACAGGGGGCGATCGGGCTACACCTTC. Amino acid sequence: CASYRGRSGYTF.

The V gene is TRBV4-3, the J gene TRBJ2-1; D gene unclear. CDR1 LGHNA and CDR2 YSLEER come from the germline V gene. V lost 0 bases to trimming and J lost 3 bases, with 9 bases between them. This CDR3 has 15 residues. CDR3 region: CASSQESDNYNEQFF. The DNA for the CDR3 is TGCGCCAGCAGCCAAGAAAGCGATAACTACAATGAGCAGTTCTTC.

The chain joins TRBV7-6 to TRBJ2-5; TRBD2 aligns across 7 bases. The J call may be faulty, since TRBJ2-7 better matches the DNA end. Germline CDR1 and CDR2: SGHVS and FNYEAQ. This CDR3 is 16 amino acids long. The CDR3 spells CASSLEPGGRGYEQYF. CDR3 nucleotide sequence: TGTGCCAGCAGCTTAGAGCCGGGGGGTAGGGGATACGAGCAGTACTTC.

V is TRBV5-1 and J is TRBJ2-5; 12 bases match TRBD1. The V segment lost 1 base and the J segment 5 bases; nucleotides outside the gene matches: 6. Germline V gene lookup returns CDR1 SGHRS and CDR2 YFSETQ. This CDR3 region has 16 residues. The CDR3 region is CASSLLGQGAGETQYF. The DNA for the CDR3 is TGCGCCAGCAGCTTGTTGGGACAGGGGGCCGGGGAGACCCAGTACTTC. Variable domain in full (rest from reference TRBV5-1 and TRBJ2-5): KAGVTQTPRYLIKTRGQQVTLSCSPISGHRSVSWYQQTPGQGLQFLFEYFSETQRNKGNFPGRFSGRQFSNSRSEMNVSTLELGDSALYLCASSLLGQGAGETQYFGPGTRLLVL.

CDR3 sequence: CASSPRRQGTYGYTF. DNA for the CDR3: TGTGCCAGCAGCCCCCGACGACAGGGAACATATGGCTACACCTTC. This sequence joins TRBV7-8 and TRBJ1-2, with 7 bases matching TRBD1. Germline assignment: CDR1 SGHVS and CDR2 FQNEAQ. The CDR3 contains 15 residues. Trimming cost V 5 bases and J 5 bases; bases outside gene matches: 11.

V is TRBV28 and J is TRBJ1-5; D may be TRBD1 (5 bases). The CDR3 length is 17 residues. Germline V gene lookup returns CDR1 MDHEN and CDR2 SYDVKM. Deletions cut 3 bases from V and 6 bases from J, with 21 bases between. The CDR3 region is CASSLKVAGQEGQPQHF. DNA for the CDR3: TGTGCCAGCAGTTTGAAGGTTGCAGGGCAGGAGGGTCAGCCCCAGCATTTT. The entire variable domain, with the rest obtained from reference TRBV28 and TRBJ1-5, is as follows: DVKVTQSSRYLVKRTGEKVFLECVQDMDHENMFWYRQDPGLGLRLIYFSYDVKMKEKGDIPEGYSVSREKKERFSLILESASTNQTSMYLCASSLKVAGQEGQPQHFGDGTRLSIL.

The V and J genes are TRBV5-6 and TRBJ2-3, with TRBD1 identical over 8 bases. V was pared by 10 bases and J by 2 bases, with 6 bases of the junction left unmatched. Per the germline V gene, CDR1 is SGHDT and CDR2 is YYEEEE. There are 13 residues in the CDR3. This CDR3 is CASTGGSTDTQYF. CDR3 DNA sequence: TGTGCCTCTACAGGGGGATCCACAGATACGCAGTATTTT. Looking up the rest from reference TRBV5-6 and TRBJ2-3 gives the full variable domain: DAGVTQSPTHLIKTRGQQVTLRCSPKSGHDTVSWYQQALGQGPQFIFQYYEEEERQRGNFPDRFSGHQFPNYSSELNVNALLLGDSALYLCASTGGSTDTQYFGPGTRLTVL.

The chain carries TRBV30 and TRBJ1-2, with D perhaps matching TRBD1 (5 bases). The V end was cut by 4 bases, the J end by 3 bases, with 15 bases between. Germline V lookup: CDR1 GTSNPN, CDR2 SVGIG (reference sequence). This CDR3 contains 14 residues. The CDR3 region is CAWKTQGSDYGYTF. The CDR3 DNA sequence: TGTGCCTGGAAGACTCAGGGTTCGGACTATGGCTACACCTTC.

The chain is built from TRBV2 and TRBJ2-3, with TRBD2 matching over 10 bases. The CDR3 runs 16 residues. The germline V gene has CDR1 SNHLY and CDR2 FYNNEI. With V trimmed by 5 bases and J by 4 bases, 9 bases remained unmatched. The CDR3 DNA is TGTGCCAGCAGTCCCCGTCTAGCGGGAGTGGCAGATACGCAGTATTTT. The encoded protein is CASSPRLAGVADTQYF. Supplemented by reference TRBV2 and TRBJ2-3, the full variable domain reads EPEVTQTPSHQVTQMGQEVILRCVPISNHLYFYWYRQILGQKVEFLVSFYNNEISEKSEIFDDQFSVERPDGSNFTLKIRSTKLEDSAMYFCASSPRLAGVADTQYFGPGTRLTVL.

V and J are TRBV30 and TRBJ1-2; tentatively, D is TRBD1 (5 bases). CDR1 is GTSNPN and CDR2 is SVGIG in the germline V gene (reference sequence). This CDR3 has 14 amino acids. V lost 1 base and J 5 bases, leaving 14 bases between the germline ends. The CDR3 nucleotides read TGTGCCTGGAGTGGGGGCCCAAGTCTTTATGGCTACACCTTC. It specifies CAWSGGPSLYGYTF.

V gene TRBV30 combines with J gene TRBJ1-6, with D perhaps TRBD1 (5 bases). Trimming removed 2 bases from V and 6 bases from J, with 14 bases in between. This CDR3 spans 15 amino acids. Germline CDR1 reads GTSNPN; CDR2 reads SVGIG (reference sequence). CDR3 nucleotide sequence: TGTGCCTGGAGTACTCGGACAAGGGGTAATTCACCCCTCCACTTT. It codes for CAWSTRTRGNSPLHF.

The chain recombines TRBV9 with TRBJ2-1; TRBD2 aligns across 8 bases. The CDR3 is 15 amino acids. J lost 7 bases, V lost 4 bases, and 10 bases had no gene match. Germline CDR1 and CDR2: SGDLS and YYNGEE. CDR3 coding DNA: TGTGCCAGCAGCCCCGGGGGGGCGATCTCAAATGAGCAGTTCTTC. Translated, it gives CASSPGGAISNEQFF.

The rearrangement uses TRBV5-1 and TRBJ1-2; 10 bases match TRBD1. Germline CDR1 and CDR2: SGHRS and YFSETQ. This CDR3 has 14 amino acids. J gave up 8 bases and V 3 bases, and 7 bases lay outside the gene matches. The CDR3 sequence is CASSSLTGGKGYTF. The CDR3 DNA reads TGCGCCAGCAGCTCCTTGACAGGGGGCAAGGGCTACACCTTC. Full variable domain (outside the CDR3, taken from reference TRBV5-1 and TRBJ1-2): KAGVTQTPRYLIKTRGQQVTLSCSPISGHRSVSWYQQTPGQGLQFLFEYFSETQRNKGNFPGRFSGRQFSNSRSEMNVSTLELGDSALYLCASSSLTGGKGYTFGSGTRLTVV.

The chain recombines TRBV19 with TRBJ2-1, with 9 bases that match TRBD1. Germline V lookup: CDR1 LNHDA, CDR2 SQIVND (reference sequence). J gave up 9 bases and V 4 bases, and 7 bases lay outside the gene matches. This CDR3 has 14 residues. CDR3 nucleotides: TGTGCCAGTAGTACCAGTCAGGACAGGGGTGAGCAGTTCTTC. Residues: CASSTSQDRGEQFF.